The 13 T cell receptor beta chains reported below all come from one sample, sequenced in a study of blood T cell repertoires in COVID-19. Method: immunoSEQ multiplex PCR; TCRdb's copy keeps in-frame clones and lacks some. The sample lists around 430,000 clones, approximately 88% occurring once. Sequencing used peripheral blood. The source is a woman between 50 and 59 years old with COVID-19, enrolled during active disease.

The chain is built from TRBV27 and TRBJ1-2; D ambiguous. This CDR3 region has 13 residues. V gave up 4 bases and J gave up 6 bases, with 12 bases separating them. Germline lookup yields CDR1 MNHEY and CDR2 SMNVEV (reference sequence). The CDR3 nucleotides are TGTGCCAGCAGTTCGGCCCCAGGCCATGGCTACACCTTC. This encodes CASSSAPGHGYTF.

V gene TRBV10-3 combines with J gene TRBJ1-5; possibly TRBD1 for D (5 bases). CDR1 is ENHRY and CDR2 is SYGVKD in the germline V gene. CDR3 size: 13 residues. Trimming took 2 bases from V and 9 from J, leaving 11 bases between them. The CDR3 region has the DNA TGTGCCATCAGTGAGACAGGTGGATTGCCCCAGCATTTT. Translation gives CAISETGGLPQHF.

V is TRBV6-5 and J is TRBJ1-1, with 7 bases aligning to TRBD1. From germline, CDR1 is MNHEY and CDR2 SVGAGI. After removal of 6 bases from V and 8 bases from J, the junction contained 12 bases not matched to a gene. The CDR3 is 14 amino acids. The CDR3 loop is CASSTRITGAEAFF. The CDR3 DNA reads as TGTGCCAGCAGCACCCGGATTACAGGGGCCGAAGCTTTCTTT.

This rearrangement joins TRBV5-1 to TRBJ1-2; D gene uncertain. This CDR3 contains 13 residues. From germline, CDR1 is SGHRS and CDR2 YFSETQ. The V and J ends lost 1 base and 4 bases respectively, with 8 bases between them. The CDR3 sequence is CASSLTQIYGYTF. CDR3 sequence (DNA): TGCGCCAGCAGCTTGACACAGATCTATGGCTACACCTTC. Full variable domain (remainder filled in from reference TRBV5-1 and TRBJ1-2): KAGVTQTPRYLIKTRGQQVTLSCSPISGHRSVSWYQQTPGQGLQFLFEYFSETQRNKGNFPGRFSGRQFSNSRSEMNVSTLELGDSALYLCASSLTQIYGYTFGSGTRLTVV.

The gene calls are TRBV18 and TRBJ1-2; 8 bases map to TRBD1. The CDR3 covers 11 residues. The ends lost 5 bases at V and 7 bases at J; junction bases unmatched: 0. The germline V gene encodes CDR1 KGHSH and CDR2 LQKENI. In DNA form, the CDR3 reads TGTGCCAGCTCAGACAGGGGTGGCTACACCTTC. This codes for CASSDRGGYTF.

J is TRBJ2-5 and V is TRBV9, with D perhaps TRBD2 (6 bases). Trimming took off 4 bases at V and 5 bases at J, with 21 bases between the two ends. Germline CDR1 SGDLS, CDR2 YYNGEE. The CDR3 has 16 residues. The CDR3 sequence is CASSQRGTPPRETQYF. The DNA of the CDR3 is TGTGCCAGCAGCCAACGGGGGACCCCACCGCGGGAGACCCAGTACTTC.

This clone appeared once. The CDR3 reads CASSLGRGGYAFF. In DNA form, the CDR3 reads TGTGCCAGCAGTTTGGGCAGGGGTGGATACGCTTTCTTT. V gene TRBV27 combines with J gene TRBJ1-1; D is possibly TRBD1 (6 bases). V was clipped by 3 bases and J by 11 bases, with 16 bases between them. From germline, CDR1 is MNHEY and CDR2 SMNVEV (reference sequence). This CDR3 region has 13 residues.

The genes are TRBV27 and TRBJ2-1, with 7 bases lining up with TRBD2. The CDR3 runs to 16 residues. CDR1 and CDR2 (germline): MNHEY, SMNVEV (reference sequence). The ends lost 7 bases at V and 0 bases at J; junction bases unmatched: 9. The DNA for the CDR3 is TGTGCCAGCATTGAAACTAGCGCTTTCTCCTACAATGAGCAGTTCTTC. Translating it yields CASIETSAFSYNEQFF.

The V call is TRBV5-8, the J call TRBJ2-3, with 7 bases aligning to TRBD1. Germline V gene sequence: CDR1 SGHTS, CDR2 YDEGEE. V dropped 0 bases and J dropped 1; count of bases not matched to a gene: 2. The CDR3 is made up of 15 amino acids. The CDR3 nucleotides are TGTGCCAGCAGCTTGGAAGGACAGGGCACAGATACGCAGTATTTT. This codes for CASSLEGQGTDTQYF.

This clone has a handful of counts. This chain's CDR3 is CASSEGGGTQETQYF. The CDR3 DNA sequence: TGTGCCAGCAGTGAGGGCGGGGGGACGCAAGAGACCCAGTACTTC. This sequence joins TRBV6-1 and TRBJ2-5; 8 bases are shared with TRBD2. V was pared by 3 bases and J by 2 bases, with 5 bases of the junction left unmatched. The CDR3 runs 15 residues. In germline, CDR1 is MNHNS, CDR2 SASEGT.

The V and J genes are TRBV2 and TRBJ1-5, with 7 positions matching TRBD1. This CDR3 comprises 14 residues. CDR1 and CDR2 (germline): SNHLY, FYNNEI. Losses at the gene ends were 4 bases for V and 3 bases for J; bases not matched to a gene: 3. CDR3 nucleotide sequence: TGTGCCAGCAGTGGACAGGGCGCCAATCAGCCCCAGCATTTT. It encodes CASSGQGANQPQHF.

This chain connects TRBV12-3 or TRBV12-4 to TRBJ1-1; a possible D gene is TRBD1 (5 bases). V was trimmed by 2 bases and J by 4 bases, leaving 8 bases between them. The length of the CDR3 is 13 residues. Written as DNA, the CDR3 is TGTGCCAGCAGTTTACAGGGTCGCACTGAAGCTTTCTTT. Its translation is CASSLQGRTEAFF.

The V gene is TRBV9, the J gene TRBJ2-7, with D maybe TRBD2 (5 bases). This CDR3 contains 14 residues. Trimming removed 6 bases from V and 7 bases from J, with 20 bases in between. The V gene's germline CDR1 is SGDLS and CDR2 YYNGEE. In DNA form, the CDR3 reads TGTGCCAGCAACGGAGGAGACGGTCTTGAGGAGCAGTACTTC. This gives the protein CASNGGDGLEEQYF.